This is a list of T cell receptor beta chains from one sample in a study of blood T cell repertoires in COVID-19. TCRdb's table, derived via immunoSEQ multiplex PCR, lists solely in-frame clones and lacks some. Of around 200,000 clones in the sample, just over 85% are singletons; the top ten hold around 6.5%. Sample: peripheral blood. The receptors originated from a man aged 80 or over with acute or convalescent COVID-19. Both conserved end residues are part of each CDR3. D genes are given only for firm matches. Expanded clones are given a class, and other clones once, few, many or no size at all.

>.|.|TRBJ2-7|TRBV7-9
TGTGCCAGCAGCTTCGACTACCTGGGAGTATTCTTC
CASSFDYLGVFF
>.|TRBD1|TRBJ1-4|TRBV6-6
TGTGCCAGCAGTCCCGGGGACAGGGAAGAGAAAAAACTGTTTTTT
CASSPGDREEKKLFF
>few|TRBD2|TRBJ2-2|TRBV7-2
TGTGCCAGCAGCTTAGTGGGCGGGAGTCTTTCCGGGGAGCTGTTTTTT
CASSLVGGSLSGELFF
>.|.|TRBJ2-3|TRBV7-6
TGTGCCAGCAGCTTAGGGGCTAGCGTAGTTTCAGATACGCAGTATTTT
CASSLGASVVSDTQYF
>.|.|TRBJ1-2|TRBV6-4
TGTGCCAGCTCGGCAGGAAACTATGGCTACACCTTC
CASSAGNYGYTF
>.|.|TRBJ1-1|TRBV7-3
TGTGCCAGCAGCCTGGGACTGTCGAACACTGAAGCTTTCTTT
CASSLGLSNTEAFF
>.|.|TRBJ2-7|TRBV7-2
TGTGCCAGCAGCCCCGTTAGAGTATCCTACGAGCAGTACTTC
CASSPVRVSYEQYF
>.|.|TRBJ2-2|TRBV12-5
TGTGCTAGTGGTTTGGTCGATACGGGGACCGGGGAGCTGTTTTTT
CASGLVDTGTGELFF
>.|.|TRBJ1-4|TRBV5-1
TGCGCCAGCAGCCCGGACTCAGGAGGTGAAAAACTGTTTTTT
CASSPDSGGEKLFF
>.|.|TRBJ2-3|TRBV7-2
TGTGCCAGCAGGTTGGTGGGCCGGCAGTATTTT
CASRLVGRQYF
>.|TRBD1|TRBJ2-1|TRBV7-3
TGTGCCAGCAGCTTAAAGGCCGCGGACAGGGTATTCAATGAGCAGTTCTTC
CASSLKAADRVFNEQFF
>.|.|TRBJ2-3|TRBV19
TGTGCCAGTAGTATAGATGAGGGAGATACGCAGTATTTT
CASSIDEGDTQYF
>.|TRBD1|TRBJ1-4|TRBV28
TGTGCCAGCAGGCAGCAGGGGGCGGGTGCTAATGAAAAACTGTTTTTT
CASRQQGAGANEKLFF
>once|TRBD1|TRBJ1-5|TRBV10-2
TGCGCCAGCAGTGAGGTGGACAGGGGAAATCAGCCCCAGCATTTT
CASSEVDRGNQPQHF
>few|.|TRBJ2-2|TRBV6-5
TGTGCCAGCAGGAGAGGTGCTTCAACCGGGGAGCTGTTTTTT
CASRRGASTGELFF
>.|.|TRBJ1-4|TRBV3-1/TRBV3-2
TGTGCCAGCAGCCAAGCGGGGTTTATTAATGAAAAACTGTTTTTT
CASSQAGFINEKLFF
>.|.|TRBJ2-7|TRBV7-2
TGTGCCAGCAGCCCCGCCTACGAGCAGTACTTC
CASSPAYEQYF
>few|TRBD1|TRBJ2-1|TRBV18
TGTGCCAGCTCCCCTACAGGGGTCTCCGGAAATGAGCAGTTCTTC
CASSPTGVSGNEQFF
>.|.|TRBJ1-1|TRBV3-1/TRBV3-2
TGTGCCAGCAGCCAAGAATTAGGCCCCGGGGAAGCTTTCTTT
CASSQELGPGEAFF
>.|.|TRBJ1-6|TRBV19
TGTGCCAGTAGAAGAGTGGATAATTCACCCCTCCACTTT
CASRRVDNSPLHF
>.|TRBD1|TRBJ1-1|TRBV6-5
TGTGCCACGATACGGACAGGGGGCACTGAAGCTTTCTTT
CATIRTGGTEAFF
>.|.|TRBJ1-1|TRBV6-4
TGTGCCAGCAGCGGGGAACTTAGGGAAGCTTTCTTT
CASSGELREAFF
>.|TRBD2|TRBJ2-2|TRBV5-1
TGCGCCAGCAGCTTGGGACGGCTAGCGGGAGGGCAAAACGGGGAGCTGTTTTTT
CASSLGRLAGGQNGELFF
>.|.|TRBJ1-2|TRBV12-3/TRBV12-4
TGTGCCAGCAGTTTATCCGGGAGTAATGGCTACACCTTC
CASSLSGSNGYTF
>.|TRBD1|TRBJ1-5|TRBV7-6
TGTGCCAGCAGCTTAGGGACAGGTTCGGGCAATCAGCCCCAGCATTTT
CASSLGTGSGNQPQHF
>.|TRBD1|TRBJ2-7|TRBV5-8
TGTGCCAGCAGCTTGGTCAGGGGGCGCGACGAGCAGTACTTC
CASSLVRGRDEQYF
>.|TRBD1|TRBJ2-2|TRBV27
TGTGCCACCCGTGACAGGGCAGTCCAGACCGGGGAGCTGTTTTTT
CATRDRAVQTGELFF
>.|TRBD2|TRBJ2-5|TRBV3-1/TRBV3-2
TGTGCCAGCAGCTCGCGGCCACGAGCGGGACCGTCCCAAGAGACCCAGTACTTC
CASSSRPRAGPSQETQYF
>.|.|TRBJ1-5|TRBV4-3
TGCGCCAGCAGCCAAGATCTGGGAGGCGGACAGCCCCAGCATTTT
CASSQDLGGGQPQHF